This T cell receptor beta chain was identified in a study of cytomegalovirus exposure and HLA in healthy donors. Turning to the study itself: A previous analysis identified fewer than 130 million unique TCR beta sequences derived from 180 million or so T cells. Overall study results and limits: Available immune exposure information was restricted to CMV serostatus only. Previously analyzed data showed that most TCR beta V segments were productive at a frequency of about 90% or about 30%.

The V end lost 0 bases, the J end lost 2 bases, and 5 bases lay between the germline ends. CDR1 is SGHNT, CDR2 YYREEE, per germline (reference sequence). This CDR3 region has 13 residues. On this clone: What it recognizes is unknown.

PCR amplification relied on 60 Vbeta primers (plus 13 Jbeta primers). The data were produced by immunoSEQ multiplex PCR, yet TCRdb's version contains in-frame clones alone and is incomplete. The sample includes approximately 160,000 clones, more than 65% of them seen just once. The rearrangement uses TRBV5-4 and TRBJ1-2, with D perhaps TRBD1 (5 bases). Source material: PBMCs. The TCR originated in a woman in her twenties or thirties in good health and CMV-seronegative. CDR3 sequence (DNA): TGTGCCAGCAGCTTGGGACAGAACTATGGCTACACCTTC. Translation gives CASSLGQNYGYTF.